In its sample, the clone carrying this T cell receptor (beta chain) was seen once. The antigen is unknown. RNA transcripts gave rise to amplified TCR beta CDR3 regions. TCR CDR3 regions were first amplified by RT-PCR with HTBI primers. MiXCR, applied by TCRdb to the multiplex PCR reads, yields one record per CDR3 protein. The data contain about 640,000 distinct CDR3 sequences, about 14% of them singletons. The entry originates in a study of T cells in Graves' hyperthyroidism and ophthalmopathy. Overall study results and limits: A median about 6.5 months before onset, the model predicted ophthalmopathy.

Each person with ophthalmopathy scored at least 3 on the Clinical Activity Score, reached NOSPECS grade 4 or higher, and had been ill under 3 months. Uncontrolled infection, other autoimmune disease, pregnancy or lactation excluded patients. Each diagnosis was grounded in clinical symptoms, serum thyroxine and TRAb, thyroid ultrasound, and orbital computed tomography. The sequence derives from a woman aged 45 to 65 with Graves' ophthalmopathy. Sequencing was performed on blood.

The CDR3 spells CASLAGDPVNEQFF. CDR3 in DNA: TGTGCCAGCTTAGCGGGAGATCCGGTGAATGAGCAGTTCTTC. The chain uses TRBV25-1 and TRBJ2-1; TRBD2 agrees at 9 bases. CDR1 is MGHDK and CDR2 is SYGVNS in the germline V gene. J was trimmed by 7 bases and V by 8 bases; bases with no gene match: 9. The CDR3 is 14 residues long.